Sequencing of this T cell receptor (beta chain) was carried out in a study of blood T cell repertoires in COVID-19. Study in general: Nucleic acid was either cDNA or gDNA, and it came from T cells, B-cell-depleted T cells, or PBMCs.

TCRdb's copy holds only in-frame clones and misses some; the assay was immunoSEQ multiplex PCR. The top ten hold 2.1% of the sample, which has about 250,000 clones, 90% seen once. Trimming stripped 0 bases from V and 4 bases from J, with 9 bases between. This CDR3 region has 15 residues. In germline, CDR1 is LGHNA, CDR2 YSLEER. The chain combines TRBV4-3 with TRBJ2-2; TRBD1 might be the D (6 bases). This sequence originates from a woman in her sixties or seventies with COVID-19, enrolled during active disease. The specimen was peripheral blood. The CDR3 DNA reads TGCGCCAGCAGCCAAGATCTCAGGGGCACCGGGGAGCTGTTTTTT. Its translation is CASSQDLRGTGELFF.